These 19 T cell receptor beta chains share one sample of origin, sequenced in a study of beta chain features in type 1 diabetes. Investigators reverse transcribed all isolated RNA, so they sequenced expressed TCRB transcripts. Produced via immunoSEQ multiplex PCR; TCRdb's table is partial and in-frame only. The table records over 500,000 clones, about 16% of them present only once. The sequenced sample was naive CD4+ T cells from blood. The receptor source for this set is a man between 18 and 29 years old in good health.

This rearrangement joins TRBV9 to TRBJ2-3; TRBD2 agrees at 7 bases. V was clipped by 5 bases and J by 0 bases; unmatched bases: 6. The CDR3 length is 15 residues. Germline CDR1 and CDR2: SGDLS and YYNGEE. CDR3 loop: CASSFGAGSTDTQYF. CDR3 DNA sequence: TGTGCCAGCAGTTTTGGAGCGGGGAGCACAGATACGCAGTATTTT.

This clone came up a few times. The chain combines TRBV5-4 with TRBJ1-4; 8 bases are shared with TRBD1. V shed 5 bases, J shed 8 bases, and the junction held 5 bases outside the gene matches. Germline-derived CDR1 and CDR2 are SGHNT and YYREEE (reference sequence). The CDR3 spans 13 residues. CDR3 in amino acids: CASRRDRGEKLFF. In DNA form, the CDR3 reads TGTGCCAGCAGACGCGACAGGGGCGAAAAACTGTTTTTT.

The chain joins TRBV6-6 to TRBJ1-2; D is unresolved. V was shortened by 11 bases and J by 0 bases, with 7 bases between the two germline ends. CDR3 length: 11 residues. Germline CDR1 and CDR2: MNHNY and SVGAGI (reference sequence). The CDR3 DNA follows: TGTGCCGCGCAGGCTAACTATGGCTACACCTTC. Its protein product is CAAQANYGYTF.

This clone was detected a few times. This chain connects TRBV29-1 to TRBJ1-5, with no clear D. The CDR3 spans 13 residues. Germline CDR1 is SQVTM and CDR2 is ANQGSEA. The V gene lost 4 bases and the J gene lost 3 bases, with 10 bases spanning the gap. DNA for the CDR3: TGCAGCGTTGGCCTGGCTACCAATCAGCCCCAGCATTTT. Encoded protein: CSVGLATNQPQHF.

The chain carries TRBV5-1 and TRBJ2-4; 11 bases fit TRBD1. CDR1 and CDR2 from the germline V gene are SGHRS and YFSETQ. The CDR3 is made up of 15 amino acids. Unmatched junction bases numbered 5, after V lost 4 bases and J lost 5 bases. The CDR3 nucleotides are TGCGCCAGCAGCCGGACAGGGGGCATCGAAAACATTCAGTACTTC. Its protein is CASSRTGGIENIQYF.

There are a few counts of this clone. Other DNA sequences in this sample translate to the same CDR3. The J gene is TRBJ2-7, the V gene TRBV7-2; 7 positions match TRBD1. After removal of 5 bases from V and 4 bases from J, the junction contained 11 bases not matched to a gene. Germline V lookup: CDR1 SGHTA, CDR2 FQGNSA. The CDR3 consists of 15 residues. CDR3 nucleotide sequence: TGTGCCAGCAGCCGAGTGGCAGGGGGTCCATACGAGCAGTACTTC. Its translation is CASSRVAGGPYEQYF.

The table lists this clone with a few counts. The V and J genes are TRBV10-3 and TRBJ1-1; D uncertain. The CDR3 consists of 13 residues. Germline V lookup: CDR1 ENHRY, CDR2 SYGVKD. V gave up 6 bases and J gave up 0 bases, with 8 bases separating them. The CDR3: CAISLELNTEAFF. Here the CDR3 DNA reads TGTGCCATCAGCTTAGAGTTGAACACTGAAGCTTTCTTT.

In its sample, this clone was seen a few times. The chain has TRBV18 and TRBJ2-1, with a weak D call TRBD1 (5 bases). The germline gives CDR1 KGHSH, CDR2 LQKENI. The CDR3 has 15 residues. Trimming removed 3 bases at V and 4 bases at J, with 13 bases between. CDR3 residues: CASSPRQGGYNEQFF. In DNA form, the CDR3 reads TGTGCCAGCTCACCCAGGCAGGGTGGGTACAATGAGCAGTTCTTC.

This clone has only a few counts. The chain uses TRBV18 and TRBJ1-1; no firm D call. Germline V gene data show CDR1 as KGHSH and CDR2 as LQKENI. Trimming left V 5 bases short and J 4 bases short, with 8 bases between. The CDR3 extends over 12 amino acids. CDR3 residues: CASSGVGTEAFF. CDR3 DNA: TGTGCCAGCTCAGGGGTGGGCACTGAAGCTTTCTTT.

The chain couples TRBV7-3 to TRBJ2-1, with 10 nucleotides matching TRBD1. The germline V gene encodes CDR1 SGHTA and CDR2 FQGTGA. Germline trimming cut 6 bases from V and 9 bases from J; bases unmatched to any gene: 5. The CDR3 spans 13 residues. CDR3 amino acids: CASRLGQGSEQFF. CDR3 DNA sequence: TGTGCCAGCAGATTGGGACAGGGGTCTGAGCAGTTCTTC.

This sequence joins TRBV2 and TRBJ2-7; D may match TRBD1 or TRBD2 (5 bases each). The V end lost 8 bases, the J end lost 3 bases, and 23 bases lay between the germline ends. This CDR3 region has 16 residues. CDR1 and CDR2 from the germline V gene are SNHLY and FYNNEI. DNA of the CDR3: TGTGCCAGCTGGATTTGGGGGATAAAGGACATCTACGAGCAGTACTTC. Encoded protein: CASWIWGIKDIYEQYF.

The chain carries TRBV27 and TRBJ1-2; D not resolved. The CDR3 sequence is 12 residues long. Germline CDR1 MNHEY, CDR2 SMNVEV (reference sequence). V dropped 7 bases and J dropped 7 bases, with 13 bases sitting between them. The chain's CDR3 is CASKRQKSGYTF. CDR3 nucleotides: TGTGCCAGCAAGCGCCAAAAGAGTGGCTACACCTTC.

This clone has more than one count but fewer than ten. V and J are TRBV30 and TRBJ1-6, with 10 bases lining up with TRBD1. Germline V gene sequence: CDR1 GTSNPN, CDR2 SVGIG (reference sequence). Unmatched junction bases numbered 2, after V lost 2 bases and J lost 7 bases. CDR3 length: 14 residues. The CDR3, as DNA: TGTGCCTGGAGTCTGGACAGGGGGAATTCACCCCTCCACTTT. Protein product: CAWSLDRGNSPLHF.

This clone was seen more than once but under ten times. The chain joins TRBV7-2 to TRBJ2-3; 7 bases match TRBD2. This CDR3 has 13 residues. V gave up 10 bases and J gave up 6 bases; unmatched junction bases: 10. Per the germline V gene, CDR1 is SGHTA and CDR2 is FQGNSA. The CDR3 DNA follows: TGTGCCACCATGAAATGGGGAGGGGATACGCAGTATTTT. Residues: CATMKWGGDTQYF.

This clone was seen a handful of times. The rearrangement links TRBV5-4 to TRBJ2-6; D call uncertain. Germline lookup yields CDR1 SGHNT and CDR2 YYREEE (reference sequence). This CDR3 has 14 amino acids. With 5 bases removed from V and 0 bases from J, the gap between germline ends came to 6 bases. The CDR3 nucleotides are TGTGCCAGCAGGCTCAGCTCTGGGGCCAACGTCCTGACTTTC. It codes for CASRLSSGANVLTF.

This sequence joins TRBV5-1 and TRBJ2-7; D is perhaps TRBD2 (7 bases). Trimming pared 3 bases from V and 13 bases from J, leaving 17 bases between. Germline CDR1 SGHRS, CDR2 YFSETQ. The CDR3 runs to 12 residues. CDR3 in amino acids: CASSYGTGRGYF. As DNA, the CDR3 is TGCGCCAGCAGCTACGGAACAGGGAGGGGATACTTC.

This clone has more than one count but fewer than ten. The chain combines TRBV28 with TRBJ1-5; the match to TRBD1 covers 10 bases. Unmatched junction bases numbered 8, after V lost 6 bases and J lost 9 bases. The CDR3 totals 14 residues. Per germline, CDR1 MDHEN and CDR2 SYDVKM. CDR3 sequence (DNA): TGTGCCAGCAGGGGACAGGGGCTCGGTGGGCCCCAGCATTTT. This gives the protein CASRGQGLGGPQHF.

V usage is TRBV5-1 and J usage is TRBJ2-7; D may be TRBD2 (5 bases). Per the germline V gene, CDR1 is SGHRS and CDR2 is YFSETQ. The CDR3 runs 14 residues. V was pared by 4 bases and J by 1 base, with 12 bases between. The CDR3 DNA sequence: TGCGCCAGCAGCCCCCCCCGGGGTTCCTACGAGCAGTACTTC. It translates to CASSPPRGSYEQYF.

The CDR3 sequence: CASSMTGIGGNEQFF. The CDR3 DNA sequence: TGTGCCAGCAGTATGACAGGGATCGGTGGCAATGAGCAGTTCTTC. V gene TRBV28 combines with J gene TRBJ2-1; 7 nucleotides match TRBD1. Germline V CDR1 and CDR2: MDHEN, SYDVKM. The CDR3 totals 15 residues. V gave up 5 bases and J gave up 6 bases; unmatched junction bases: 10. The entire variable domain, with the rest obtained from reference TRBV28 and TRBJ2-1, is as follows: DVKVTQSSRYLVKRTGEKVFLECVQDMDHENMFWYRQDPGLGLRLIYFSYDVKMKEKGDIPEGYSVSREKKERFSLILESASTNQTSMYLCASSMTGIGGNEQFFGPGTRLTVL.